What follows describes a single TCR beta chain. What it binds is unknown. These data come from a study of OX40 agonist ivuxolimab in advanced cancers. Study-level findings and limits: Mean expanded clone counts were higher in CD8+ than CD4+ T cells. At 0.1-3.0 mg/kg, partial responders had clonal expansion among the lowest observed.

Sequencing used immunoSEQ multiplex PCR; TCRdb keeps in-frame clones, though not all of them. The sample records 100,000 to 130,000 clones, roughly 90% being singletons. CDR3 length equals 15 residues. From germline, CDR1 is MNHEY and CDR2 SVGAGI. Unmatched junction bases numbered 8, after V lost 5 bases and J lost 9 bases. This TCR derives from an adult with an advanced solid tumor such as melanoma, head and neck, liver or kidney cancer. This specimen consisted of CD4+ or CD8+ T cells sorted from blood, obtained in a trial of the OX40 agonist ivuxolimab. The chain employs TRBV6-5 and TRBJ2-1, with 12 bases matching TRBD1. The CDR3: CASSNPGTGGFEQFF. DNA of the CDR3: TGTGCCAGCAGTAACCCCGGGACAGGGGGCTTTGAGCAGTTCTTC.